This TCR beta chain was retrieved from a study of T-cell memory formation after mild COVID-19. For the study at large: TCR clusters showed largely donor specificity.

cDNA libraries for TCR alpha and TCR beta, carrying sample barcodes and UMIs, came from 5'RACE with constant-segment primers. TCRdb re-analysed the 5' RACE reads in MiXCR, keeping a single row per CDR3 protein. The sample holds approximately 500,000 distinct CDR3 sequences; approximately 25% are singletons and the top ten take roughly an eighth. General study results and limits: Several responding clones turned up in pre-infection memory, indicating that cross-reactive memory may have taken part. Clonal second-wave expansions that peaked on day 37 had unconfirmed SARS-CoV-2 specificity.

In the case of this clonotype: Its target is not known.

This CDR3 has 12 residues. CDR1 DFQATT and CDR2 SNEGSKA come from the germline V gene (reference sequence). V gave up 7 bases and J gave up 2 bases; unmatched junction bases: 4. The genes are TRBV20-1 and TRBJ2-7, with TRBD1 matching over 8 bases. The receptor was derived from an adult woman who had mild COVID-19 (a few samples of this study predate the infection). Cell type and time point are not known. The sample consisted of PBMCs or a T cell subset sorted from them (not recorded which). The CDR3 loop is CSVQGAAYEQYF. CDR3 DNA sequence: TGCAGTGTCCAGGGGGCGGCCTACGAGCAGTACTTC.